This T cell receptor beta chain stems from a study of T cell repertoires in cytomegalovirus infection. About the study: In public TCR beta signatures, there were indications of both CMV infection and matching HLA type. Study outcomes and limitations: HLA-C-restricted CMV clonotypes gave the most frequent clonotype in two of eight donors.

TCRdb ran MiXCR on the reads and lists one entry per CDR3 protein. This sample has 100,000 to 150,000 distinct CDR3 sequences; 8% to 9% occur once, and the top ten carry 10%. Comments on this clonotype: As yet, its antigen is unknown.

The CDR3 spans 15 residues. Looked up from germline, CDR1 is SQVTM and CDR2 is ANQGSEA. V lost 0 bases and J lost 0, with 12 bases in between. The rearrangement joins TRBV29-1 to TRBJ2-7, with D possibly TRBD2 on 5 matching bases. This clonotype was obtained from a human donor in good health (CMV status not recorded). Some clones in this sample may be carry-over from other donors' samples. The sample consisted of PBMCs. CDR3: CSVEDRGSTSYEQYF. CDR3 coding DNA: TGCAGCGTTGAAGATCGAGGGTCAACCTCCTACGAGCAGTACTTC.